Presented here are 20 T cell receptor beta chains from one specimen sequenced in a study of blood T cell repertoires in COVID-19. Only in-frame clones appear in the TCRdb table, and some are missing; sequencing was by immunoSEQ multiplex PCR. The sample consists of some 380,000 clones, approximately 88% of them appearing once. Material: PBMCs or T cells enriched from blood (not recorded which). The receptors come from a woman between 40 and 55 years old with acute COVID-19.

The V call is TRBV15, the J call TRBJ2-7; 12 bases line up with TRBD1. Germline V lookup: CDR1 LNHNV, CDR2 YYDKDF (reference sequence). Unmatched junction bases numbered 6, after V lost 1 base and J lost 2 bases. This CDR3 has 17 residues. The CDR3 nucleotides are TGTGCCACCAGCAGAGTGGTGGGGACAGGGGGCCCCTACGAGCAGTACTTC. Translated, it gives CATSRVVGTGGPYEQYF.

This sequence joins TRBV30 and TRBJ2-5; D might be TRBD2 (5 bases). CDR1 is GTSNPN, CDR2 SVGIG, per germline (reference sequence). Deletions cut 2 bases from V and 4 bases from J, with 11 bases between. CDR3 length: 13 amino acids. The DNA for the CDR3 is TGTGCCTGGAGTTTTCGGGGAGCAGAGACCCAGTACTTC. Translating gives CAWSFRGAETQYF.

J is TRBJ1-5 and V is TRBV6-4; D ambiguous. CDR3 length: 18 residues. Trimming left V 2 bases short and J 2 bases short, with 19 bases between. CDR1 and CDR2 (germline): MRHNA, SNTAGT. The CDR3 region is CASSDPSEGYFGNQPQHF. DNA for the CDR3: TGTGCCAGCAGTGACCCCTCGGAGGGCTACTTTGGCAATCAGCCCCAGCATTTT.

The V call is TRBV10-3, the J call TRBJ2-2; 12 bases line up with TRBD2. V dropped 6 bases and J dropped 3; count of bases not matched to a gene: 5. CDR3 size: 16 residues. Looked up from germline, CDR1 is ENHRY and CDR2 is SYGVKD. The CDR3 here is CAIRKTSGGDTGELFF. The CDR3 DNA reads as TGTGCCATCAGGAAGACTAGCGGGGGAGACACCGGGGAGCTGTTTTTT.

This clone was seen once. The rearrangement links TRBV14 to TRBJ2-6; D unclear. The V gene lost 2 bases and the J gene lost 0 bases, with 5 bases spanning the gap. Germline values: CDR1 SGHDN, CDR2 FVKESK. The CDR3 has 15 residues. The CDR3 protein is CASSQRGSGANVLTF. The CDR3 bases are TGTGCCAGCAGCCAACGCGGCTCTGGGGCCAACGTCCTGACTTTC.

The table lists this clone with a count of one. The chain has TRBV6-1 and TRBJ1-1, with D possibly TRBD1 on 5 matching bases. The CDR3 length is 15 residues. Germline V lookup: CDR1 MNHNS, CDR2 SASEGT. V was shortened by 6 bases and J by 4 bases, with 18 bases between the two germline ends. The CDR3 DNA sequence: TGTGCCAGCAGATGGACAACCCCGGTAGGCACTGAAGCTTTCTTT. Its translation is CASRWTTPVGTEAFF.

With respect to this clone: It is unclear where the CDR3 begins or ends on the DNA, so no DNA is shown, and the CDR3 is as TCRdb lists it. This chain connects TRBV30 to TRBJ1-2; the table's D call, TRBD1, was not checked against the DNA. CDR1 and CDR2 from the germline V gene are GTSNPN and SVGIG (reference sequence). The CDR3 length is 11 residues, termini included. The chain's CDR3 is CAWATGTRNTF.

The chain carries TRBV11-3 and TRBJ2-2; no clear D gene. This CDR3 has 13 residues. From germline, CDR1 is SGHNT and CDR2 YENEEA. V was cut by 1 base and J by 7 bases, with 7 bases left in between. The CDR3 is CASSLGPGGELFF. CDR3 sequence (DNA): TGTGCCAGCAGCTTAGGGCCGGGCGGGGAGCTGTTTTTT. Based on the CDR3 plus reference TRBV11-3 and TRBJ2-2, the full variable domain is EAGVVQSPRYKIIEKKQPVAFWCNPISGHNTLYWYLQNLGQGPELLIRYENEEAVDDSQLPKDRFSAERLKGVDSTLKIQPAELGDSAVYLCASSLGPGGELFFGEGSRLTVL.

The J gene is TRBJ1-4, the V gene TRBV6-6; 7 bases line up with TRBD1. CDR1 MNHNY and CDR2 SVGAGI come from the germline V gene (reference sequence). After removal of 2 bases from V and 8 bases from J, the junction contained 11 bases not matched to a gene. The CDR3 consists of 16 residues. The CDR3 loop is CASSYTPGGGGEKLFF. In DNA form, the CDR3 reads TGTGCCAGCAGTTACACCCCAGGGGGAGGTGGGGAAAAACTGTTTTTT.

This sequence joins TRBV12-3 or TRBV12-4 and TRBJ1-4; D is perhaps TRBD1 (5 bases). CDR3 size: 13 residues. Trimming removed 3 bases from V and 7 bases from J, with 9 bases in between. For the CDR3, the DNA is TGTGCCAGCAGTTTGGAGGGACCTGAAAAACTGTTTTTT. Translated: CASSLEGPEKLFF.

The table lists this clone with a count of one. V is TRBV19 and J is TRBJ1-5; D ambiguous. V was shortened by 10 bases and J by 0 bases, with 10 bases between the two germline ends. This CDR3 comprises 13 residues. CDR1 and CDR2 (germline): LNHDA, SQIVND (reference sequence). The CDR3 DNA is TGTGCCACCAGAATAAATAGCAATCAGCCCCAGCATTTT. Residues: CATRINSNQPQHF.

V gene TRBV13 combines with J gene TRBJ2-7, with 7 bases identical to TRBD2. CDR1 and CDR2 from the germline V gene are PRHDT and FYEKMQ (reference sequence). This CDR3 is 15 amino acids long. J gave up 3 bases and V 1 base, and 6 bases lay outside the gene matches. CDR3 loop: CASSLDPAGHYEQYF. CDR3 coding DNA: TGTGCCAGCAGCTTAGACCCAGCGGGGCACTACGAGCAGTACTTC.

The chain recombines TRBV5-1 with TRBJ1-1; D might be TRBD1 (6 bases). Between the trimmed V and J ends, which lost 4 bases and 4 bases, there was a span of 20 bases. This CDR3 is built from 16 residues. Germline V gene data show CDR1 as SGHRS and CDR2 as YFSETQ. In DNA, the CDR3 is TGCGCCAGCAGCAAAACCCCACAGGGAAGCTCCACTGAAGCTTTCTTT. Translated: CASSKTPQGSSTEAFF. The full variable domain, completed using reference TRBV5-1 and TRBJ1-1, is KAGVTQTPRYLIKTRGQQVTLSCSPISGHRSVSWYQQTPGQGLQFLFEYFSETQRNKGNFPGRFSGRQFSNSRSEMNVSTLELGDSALYLCASSKTPQGSSTEAFFGQGTRLTVV.

This rearrangement joins TRBV12-3 or TRBV12-4 to TRBJ1-1; perhaps TRBD1 as D (5 bases). The CDR3 runs to 13 residues. Trimming removed 4 bases from V and 4 bases from J, with 10 bases in between. CDR3 DNA: TGTGCCAGCAGTTCCAGGGTCCCCACTGAAGCTTTCTTT. Translation: CASSSRVPTEAFF.

The V call is TRBV4-1, the J call TRBJ1-1, with D possibly being TRBD1 (5 bases). Per the germline V gene, CDR1 is MGHRA and CDR2 is YSYEKL. V lost 4 bases to trimming and J lost 3 bases, with 12 bases between them. The CDR3 runs 14 residues. The CDR3 DNA reads as TGCGCCAGCAGCCGACGGGGGAGAGACACTGAAGCTTTCTTT. The encoded protein is CASSRRGRDTEAFF.

The chain combines TRBV6-5 with TRBJ2-7; the D gene is possibly TRBD1 (6 bases). V was shortened by 6 bases and J by 2 bases, with 17 bases between the two germline ends. Germline V lookup: CDR1 MNHEY, CDR2 SVGAGI. The CDR3 has 15 residues. CDR3 DNA: TGTGCCAGCAGCCGTTACCGGGACAAGGCCTACGAGCAGTACTTC. This gives the protein CASSRYRDKAYEQYF.

This chain links TRBV7-9 with TRBJ1-5, with D uncertain. Germline V gives CDR1 SEHNR, CDR2 FQNEAQ (reference sequence). Trimming left V 5 bases short and J 9 bases short, with 14 bases between. This CDR3 has 13 amino acids. CDR3 DNA: TGTGCCAGCAGCCTCGGAGAGGAGGGGCCCCAGCATTTT. Encoded protein: CASSLGEEGPQHF.

The rearrangement links TRBV6-5 to TRBJ1-1, with TRBD1 matching 8 bases. The CDR3 is made up of 14 amino acids. The trim removed 3 bases at V and 4 bases at J, leaving 4 bases unmatched. Germline V gene lookup returns CDR1 MNHEY and CDR2 SVGAGI. CDR3 nucleotides: TGTGCCAGCAGTTATGCAGGGGGCCCCACTGAAGCTTTCTTT. It translates to CASSYAGGPTEAFF.

The rearrangement joins TRBV6-1 to TRBJ1-5; D may be TRBD1 (5 bases). This CDR3 spans 20 amino acids. The V end was cut by 2 bases, the J end by 0 bases, with 23 bases between. The germline V gene encodes CDR1 MNHNS and CDR2 SASEGT. As DNA, the CDR3 is TGTGCCAGCAGTGAATTTCGGTGGACACTTGCCCTCTCTAGCAATCAGCCCCAGCATTTT. Amino acids: CASSEFRWTLALSSNQPQHF.

This chain uses TRBV29-1 with TRBJ2-1; D might be TRBD2 (6 bases). V dropped 7 bases and J dropped 6 bases, with 16 bases sitting between them. The CDR3 contains 13 residues. CDR1 and CDR2 from the germline V gene are SQVTM and ANQGSEA. The CDR3, as DNA: TGCAGCGCAATACCAACGGAGGGCAATGAGCAGTTCTTC. Translating gives CSAIPTEGNEQFF.